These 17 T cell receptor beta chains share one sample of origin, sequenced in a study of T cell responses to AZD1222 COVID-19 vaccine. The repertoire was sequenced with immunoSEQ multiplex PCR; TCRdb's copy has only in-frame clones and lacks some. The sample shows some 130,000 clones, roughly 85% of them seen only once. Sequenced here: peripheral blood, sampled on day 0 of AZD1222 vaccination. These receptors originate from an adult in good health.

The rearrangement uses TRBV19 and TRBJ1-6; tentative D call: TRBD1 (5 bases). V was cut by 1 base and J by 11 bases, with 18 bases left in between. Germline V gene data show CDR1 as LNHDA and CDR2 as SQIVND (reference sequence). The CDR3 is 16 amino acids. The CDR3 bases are TGTGCCAGTAGTATAGCCGCGGGGCCCGACTTTACACCCCTCCACTTT. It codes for CASSIAAGPDFTPLHF.

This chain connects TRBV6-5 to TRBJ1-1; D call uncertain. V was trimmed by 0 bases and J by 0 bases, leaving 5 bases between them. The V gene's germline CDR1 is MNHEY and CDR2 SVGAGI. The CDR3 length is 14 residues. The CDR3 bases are TGTGCCAGCAGTTACTCGGAGATGAACACTGAAGCTTTCTTT. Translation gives CASSYSEMNTEAFF.

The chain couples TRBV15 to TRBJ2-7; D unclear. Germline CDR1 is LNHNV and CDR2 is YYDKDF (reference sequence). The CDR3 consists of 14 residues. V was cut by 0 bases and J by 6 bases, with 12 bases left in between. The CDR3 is CATSRERGDGEQYF. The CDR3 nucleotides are TGTGCCACCAGCAGAGAAAGAGGAGACGGCGAGCAGTACTTC.

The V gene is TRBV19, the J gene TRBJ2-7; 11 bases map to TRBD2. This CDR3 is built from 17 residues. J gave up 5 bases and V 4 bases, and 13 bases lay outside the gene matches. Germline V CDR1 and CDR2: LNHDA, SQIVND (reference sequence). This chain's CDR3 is CASSTSGRLGRPNEQYF. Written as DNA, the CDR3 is TGTGCCAGTAGTACTAGCGGGAGGCTGGGGCGTCCTAACGAGCAGTACTTC.

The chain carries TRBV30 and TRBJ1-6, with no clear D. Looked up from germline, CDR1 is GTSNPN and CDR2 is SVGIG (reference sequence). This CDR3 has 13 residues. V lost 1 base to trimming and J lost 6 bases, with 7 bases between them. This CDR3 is CAWSEQFNSPLHF. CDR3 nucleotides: TGTGCCTGGAGTGAACAATTTAATTCACCCCTCCACTTT.

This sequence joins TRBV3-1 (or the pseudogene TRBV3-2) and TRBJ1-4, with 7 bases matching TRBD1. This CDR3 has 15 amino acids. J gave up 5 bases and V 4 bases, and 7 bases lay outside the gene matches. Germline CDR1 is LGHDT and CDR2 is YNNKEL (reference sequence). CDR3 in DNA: TGTGCCAGCAGCCTTACAGGAGGGGGCAATGAAAAACTGTTTTTT. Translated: CASSLTGGGNEKLFF.

As DNA, the CDR3 is TGTGCCAGCAGTACCCCCGCGGGAGGTGACGAGCAGTACTTC. Amino acid sequence: CASSTPAGGDEQYF. The V call is TRBV28, the J call TRBJ2-7; 8 positions match TRBD2. Losses at the gene ends were 5 bases for V and 5 bases for J; bases not matched to a gene: 8. Germline lookup yields CDR1 MDHEN and CDR2 SYDVKM. This CDR3 is built from 14 residues.

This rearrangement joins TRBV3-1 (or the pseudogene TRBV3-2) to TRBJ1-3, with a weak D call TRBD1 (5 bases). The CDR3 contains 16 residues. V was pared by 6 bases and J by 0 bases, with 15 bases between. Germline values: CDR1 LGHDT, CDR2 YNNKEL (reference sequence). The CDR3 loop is CASSPGGSSSGNTIYF. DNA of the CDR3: TGTGCCAGCAGTCCCGGGGGGAGTAGCTCTGGAAACACCATATATTTT.

CDR3 sequence (DNA): TGTGCCAGCAGCTTGTTGCGGGGGAGCGCAGATACGCAGTATTTT. Protein product: CASSLLRGSADTQYF. The V call is TRBV11-2, the J call TRBJ2-3, with TRBD2 matching 7 bases. This CDR3 is 15 amino acids long. Germline CDR1 reads SGHAT; CDR2 reads FQNNGV. The trim removed 3 bases at V and 4 bases at J, leaving 7 bases unmatched.

The CDR3 bases are TGTGCCAGCAACCCCCCAGCAGGCCGAAATGAAAAACTGTTTTTT. It translates to CASNPPAGRNEKLFF. The genes are TRBV6-5 and TRBJ1-4; D ambiguous. V lost 7 bases and J 5 bases, leaving 17 bases between the germline ends. The germline CDR1 and CDR2 sequences are MNHEY and SVGAGI. The CDR3 extends over 15 amino acids.

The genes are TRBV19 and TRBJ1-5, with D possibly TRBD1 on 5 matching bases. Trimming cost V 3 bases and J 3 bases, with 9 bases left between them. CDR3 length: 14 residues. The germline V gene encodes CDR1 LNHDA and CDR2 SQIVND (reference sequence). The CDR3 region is CASSIDSTNQPQHF. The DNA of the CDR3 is TGTGCCAGTAGTATCGACAGTACCAATCAGCCCCAGCATTTT.

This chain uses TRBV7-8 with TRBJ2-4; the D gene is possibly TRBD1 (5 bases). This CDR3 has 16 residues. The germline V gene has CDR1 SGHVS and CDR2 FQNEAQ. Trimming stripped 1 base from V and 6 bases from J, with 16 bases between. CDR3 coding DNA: TGTGCCAGCAGCTTAGGTCCGCAGGGTCAAGGAAACATTCAGTACTTC. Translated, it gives CASSLGPQGQGNIQYF.

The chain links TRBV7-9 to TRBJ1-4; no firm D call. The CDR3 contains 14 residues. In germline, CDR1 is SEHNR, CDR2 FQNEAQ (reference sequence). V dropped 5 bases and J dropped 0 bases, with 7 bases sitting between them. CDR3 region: CASSPTPTNEKLFF. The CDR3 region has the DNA TGTGCCAGCAGCCCCACCCCAACTAATGAAAAACTGTTTTTT. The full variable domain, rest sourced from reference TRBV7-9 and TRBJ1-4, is DTGVSQNPRHKITKRGQNVTFRCDPISEHNRLYWYRQTLGQGPEFLTYFQNEAQLEKSRLLSDRFSAERPKGSFSTLEIQRTEQGDSAMYLCASSPTPTNEKLFFGSGTQLSVL.

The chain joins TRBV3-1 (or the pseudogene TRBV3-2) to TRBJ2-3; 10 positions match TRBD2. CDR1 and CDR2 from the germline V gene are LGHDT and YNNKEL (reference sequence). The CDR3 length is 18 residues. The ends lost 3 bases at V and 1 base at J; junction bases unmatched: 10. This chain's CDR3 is CASSHLSGLAARTDTQYF. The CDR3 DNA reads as TGTGCCAGCAGCCACCTTTCAGGACTAGCGGCCCGCACAGATACGCAGTATTTT.

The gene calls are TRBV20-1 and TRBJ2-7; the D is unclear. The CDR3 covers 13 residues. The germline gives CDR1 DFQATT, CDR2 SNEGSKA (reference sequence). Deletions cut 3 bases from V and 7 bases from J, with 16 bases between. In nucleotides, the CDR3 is TGCAGTGCTAGTGTAACAGCCCTTTGGGAGCAGTACTTC. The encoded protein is CSASVTALWEQYF.

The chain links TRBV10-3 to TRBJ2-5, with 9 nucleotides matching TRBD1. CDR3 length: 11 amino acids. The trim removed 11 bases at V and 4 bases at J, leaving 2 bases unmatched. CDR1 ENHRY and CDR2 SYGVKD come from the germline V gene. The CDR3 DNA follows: TGTGCCGCACAGGGGGCAGAGACCCAGTACTTC. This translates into CAAQGAETQYF.

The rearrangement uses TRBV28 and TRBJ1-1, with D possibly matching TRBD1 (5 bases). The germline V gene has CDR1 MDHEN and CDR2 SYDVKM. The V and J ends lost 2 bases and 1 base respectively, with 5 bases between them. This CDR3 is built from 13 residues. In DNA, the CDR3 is TGTGCCAGCAGTTTAGGGGGGAACACTGAAGCTTTCTTT. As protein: CASSLGGNTEAFF.